This record covers a single T cell receptor beta chain. Some clones are missing from TCRdb's copy, which holds only in-frame ones; the method was immunoSEQ multiplex PCR. Among about 220,000 clones listed, approximately 85% were seen once. This sample was included in a study of blood T cell repertoires in COVID-19. V trimming: 0 bases; J trimming: 4 bases; junction bases outside the gene matches: 4. The CDR3 covers 15 residues. Germline V gives CDR1 SGHRS, CDR2 YFSETQ. The sequencing input was peripheral blood. This receptor was obtained from a woman aged 70-85 years with COVID-19, enrolled during active disease. The chain is built from TRBV5-1 and TRBJ2-1; 7 bases agree with TRBD1. In DNA form, the CDR3 reads TGCGCCAGCAGCTTGGGGGACAGAGAATACAATGAGCAGTTCTTC. Its protein product is CASSLGDREYNEQFF.